The 5 T cell receptor beta chains listed next were all sequenced from one sample in a study of blood T cell repertoires in COVID-19. The assay was immunoSEQ multiplex PCR, and TCRdb's table has in-frame clones only and misses some. The sample has more than 300,000 clones; 90% to 95% are singletons. Sequenced material: PBMCs or T cells enriched from blood (not recorded which). These receptors came from a woman aged 30 to 39 who had been exposed to COVID-19.

The V gene is TRBV7-3, the J gene TRBJ2-2, with D tentatively TRBD1 (5 bases). Per the germline V gene, CDR1 is SGHTA and CDR2 is FQGTGA. V was shortened by 5 bases and J by 4 bases, with 8 bases between the two germline ends. This CDR3 contains 13 residues. CDR3 in amino acids: CASSLQGTGELFF. In DNA form, the CDR3 reads TGTGCCAGCAGCCTCCAGGGCACCGGGGAGCTGTTTTTT.

The V gene is TRBV6-1, the J gene TRBJ1-2, with a tentative D call TRBD1 (6 bases). CDR1 and CDR2 (germline): MNHNS, SASEGT. The CDR3 is 13 residues long. V gave up 2 bases and J gave up 3 bases, with 7 bases separating them. CDR3 in amino acids: CASSEYRDYGYTF. CDR3 nucleotide sequence: TGTGCCAGCAGTGAATACAGGGACTATGGCTACACCTTC.

This chain connects TRBV7-3 to TRBJ2-7; TRBD2 agrees at 9 bases. Germline trimming cut 6 bases from V and 3 bases from J; bases unmatched to any gene: 9. The length of the CDR3 is 15 residues. CDR1 and CDR2 (germline): SGHTA, FQGTGA. CDR3 amino acids: CASSSTGTSIYEQYF. CDR3 nucleotide sequence: TGTGCCAGCAGTTCAACCGGGACTAGCATCTACGAGCAGTACTTC. Full variable domain (outside the CDR3, taken from reference TRBV7-3 and TRBJ2-7): GAGVSQTPSNKVTEKGKYVELRCDPISGHTALYWYRQSLGQGPEFLIYFQGTGAADDSGLPNDRFFAVRPEGSVSTLKIQRTERGDSAVYLCASSSTGTSIYEQYFGPGTRLTVT.

The DNA for the CDR3 is TGTGCCAGCACCCCCAACGAGGGCAACCCAGCCTACGAGCAGTACTTC. The encoded protein is CASTPNEGNPAYEQYF. The chain employs TRBV2 and TRBJ2-7, with a possible D match to TRBD2 (5 bases). The CDR3 totals 16 residues. Germline CDR1 and CDR2: SNHLY and FYNNEI. V was shortened by 7 bases and J by 2 bases, with 21 bases between the two germline ends.

V usage is TRBV9 and J usage is TRBJ1-1, with TRBD1 as a possible D gene (6 bases). The V and J ends lost 0 bases and 4 bases respectively, with 10 bases between them. This CDR3 has 14 residues. Germline CDR1 reads SGDLS; CDR2 reads YYNGEE. CDR3 coding DNA: TGTGCCAGCAGCGTAGGCGGGGGGGCCACTGAAGCTTTCTTT. It yields the protein CASSVGGGATEAFF. Full variable domain (outside the CDR3, taken from reference TRBV9 and TRBJ1-1): DSGVTQTPKHLITATGQRVTLRCSPRSGDLSVYWYQQSLDQGLQFLIQYYNGEERAKGNILERFSAQQFPDLHSELNLSSLELGDSALYFCASSVGGGATEAFFGQGTRLTVV.